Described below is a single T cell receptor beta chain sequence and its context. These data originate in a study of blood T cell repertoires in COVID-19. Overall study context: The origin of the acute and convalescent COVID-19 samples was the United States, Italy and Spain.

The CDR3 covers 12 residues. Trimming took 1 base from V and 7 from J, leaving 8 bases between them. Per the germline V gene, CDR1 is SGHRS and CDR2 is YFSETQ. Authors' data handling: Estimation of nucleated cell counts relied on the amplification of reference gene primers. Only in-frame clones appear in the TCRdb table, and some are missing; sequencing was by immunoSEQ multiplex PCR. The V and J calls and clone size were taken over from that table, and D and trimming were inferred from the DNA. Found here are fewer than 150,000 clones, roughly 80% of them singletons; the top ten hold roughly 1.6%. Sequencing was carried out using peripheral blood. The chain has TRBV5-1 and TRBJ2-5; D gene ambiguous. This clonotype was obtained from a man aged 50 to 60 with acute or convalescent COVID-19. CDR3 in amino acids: CASSLNSGTQYF. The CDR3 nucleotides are TGCGCCAGCAGCTTGAACTCGGGGACCCAGTACTTC.